This T cell receptor (beta chain) was found in a study of cytomegalovirus exposure and HLA in healthy donors (dated by TCRdb to the late 2010s). With respect to the entire study: In an earlier analysis of 550 to 750 of the donors, 250 to 350 Gb of sequence data and some 100 million unique TCR beta sequences from roughly 200 million T cells were reported. To predict cytomegalovirus infection status, the study combined high-throughput TCR immunosequencing, statistical association of individual TCRs with disease status, and machine learning. An early release that covered approximately 600 HLA-typed donors contained 300 to 350 gigabases of sequencing data and 80 million or so unique TCR sequences. The aim of the study was to test whether cataloging public T cell receptors could identify signatures of past pathogen exposure. Every repertoire in the discovery cohort had been generated on one and the same sequencing platform. Among some 400 genotyped donors of the cohort, an average of roughly 240,000 unique TCR beta nucleotide sequences were sequenced per donor, 15% to 20% of them non-productive. To study patterns of TCR occurrence, a later analysis re-analyzed previously published TCR beta repertoires from 650 to 750 donors and added high-resolution HLA genotyping. A handful of DR-DQ haplotypes were handled as single units for association and clustering because linkage in the cohort was strong. To decide whether each TCR beta V gene segment behaved as functional or pseudogenic, an earlier analysis of 587 of the donors relied on high-throughput TCR beta sequencing. Along with the approximately 620-subject first cohort, a separate validation cohort of more than 90 different subjects was used. Donor age, sex, ethnicity and CMV serostatus were compiled alongside the repertoire data. Of the roughly 410 genotyped donors, less than 85% were placed in the genetic ancestry cluster associated with self-reported Caucasian donors. The number of typed donors differed by locus: about 620-640 for A, B, C, DRB1 and DQB1; 500 to 550 for DQA1; approximately 600 for DPA1; and about 470 for DPB1. In the later analysis, no new phenotypic data were used to find candidate immune exposures; instead, reliance was placed on TCR beta sequences and their occurrence across donors. The T cell repertoires of 666 subjects were profiled by immunosequencing and related to cytomegalovirus serostatus. HLA typing included class I and class II loci at four-digit resolution. A later genetic analysis took genome-wide SNP genotypes for about 65% of the roughly 670 donors and used that subset as a discovery cohort.

The CDR3 starts with the cysteine, ends with the phenylalanine, and has 14 residues. The read is trimmed to its CDR3 DNA, 42 bases read in frame from base 1. V is shortened by 6 bases, J by 5 bases, and the region joining them spans 14 bases. Reading the germline V gene gives CDR1 KGHSH and CDR2 LQKENI. The library was prepared using the immunoSEQ multiplex PCR assay. For the multiplex PCR, a mixture combining 60 forward primers for TCR Vbeta segments and 13 reverse primers for TCR Jbeta segments was used. The CDR3 region of rearranged TCR beta genes was amplified from genomic DNA by a multiplex PCR assay. Amplified TCR beta libraries were sequenced as 87-base-pair reads on the Illumina HiSeq System. The source study handled its data this way. A later analysis tallied tens of millions of unique TCR beta chains across the roughly 610 repertoires, and some 12 million of those chains were shared by two or more donors. Raw reads were error-corrected and collapsed into unique sequences by a nearest-neighbor algorithm in which closely related sequences were merged to remove PCR and sequencing errors. CDR3 sequences were aligned to IMGT reference sequences to assign V, D and J gene segments. Each retained sequence needed at least a six-nucleotide match to both a V gene segment and a J gene segment. Rearrangements were classified as productive when the CDR3 lacked stop codons and remained in frame with V and J, and all other rearrangements were classified as non-productive. CDR3 was defined by IMGT convention, running from the second conserved V-encoded cysteine to the conserved J-encoded phenylalanine. In an earlier analysis of roughly 580 of the donors, sequences lacking an unambiguous match to a single V gene segment were excluded. An earlier analysis of several hundred of the donors called V segments functional above 56.7% productive rearrangements and segregating when the between-donor standard deviation exceeded 5%. To diagnose cytomegalovirus status from the catalog of TCR beta chain sequences, a statistical classification framework was built. A later analysis assigned V and J genes by comparing TCR nucleotide sequences with IMGT/GENE-DB human TR gene sequences. Using the TCRdist pipeline, a later analysis assigned CDR3 sequences along with most-parsimonious VDJ recombination scenarios. In a later analysis, each TCR beta chain was defined by its CDR3 amino acid sequence together with its V-gene family, and reads lacking a unique V-gene family were excluded. To address suspected cross-contamination and a sequencing artifact, a later analysis removed some 620 highly shared, low-generation-probability nucleotide sequences. For each public chain, a later analysis derived a clonal expansion index from normalized ranks of inferred template counts within each repertoire. In a later analysis, generation probabilities were computed with a VDJ recombination model fitted to out-of-frame rearrangements, and the resulting probabilities were checked against IGoR. In a later analysis, hypergeometric tests were used to score TCR-TCR, TCR-HLA and TCR-CMV co-occurrence, with a repertoire-size bias correction applied to TCR pairs. To estimate false discovery rates, a later analysis permuted the HLA or CMV assignments 20 times. In a later analysis, co-occurring TCRs were grouped using DBSCAN, and TCRdist sequence similarity was added for clustering within HLA-allele-positive subsets. Repertoires with fewer than 30,000 or more than 120,000 public chains were left out of co-occurrence clustering, as were five repertoires with anomalous nucleotide sharing. TCRdb took this table from immuneACCESS and kept in-frame rearrangements with V and J called. Such tables lack part of the clones; where checked against another copy, unresolved V genes explain under half of the gap, and the rest is unexplained. The V and J calls and clone size come from that table; D and trimming were worked out from the DNA. The sample's table lists a count of tens of thousands of clones. The ten largest clones capture roughly 3.8% of the sample.

The cohort was made up of under 800 healthy bone marrow donors. Cohort members were all nominally healthy when sampled, although unrecorded immune exposures were likely present. The donor tested CMV seropositive and was one of the 289 seropositive cohort members. A peripheral blood sample was collected from each donor, and TCR beta sequencing was performed on peripheral blood mononuclear cells. Genomic DNA was extracted from the blood cell samples with the Qiagen DNeasy Blood Extraction Kit. Concerning this clone: Its antigen remains undetermined.

What the work shows at the level of the full study, not this receptor alone: A later analysis found that TCR association rates varied across HLA loci, with DRB1 alleles showing the most associated TCRs and HLA-C alleles the fewest. When HLA alleles, especially DR and DQ, strongly co-occurred, attributing TCR associations to individual alleles was difficult. According to the authors, the approach could potentially be generalized to other disease states and immunological phenotypes. Correlated functional status among segregating V segments might be attributable to linkage disequilibrium, but an unknown experimental factor could not be ruled out. According to a later analysis, most CMV-associated TCR beta chains appeared to be HLA-restricted, and the HLA associations seemed to be driven largely by CMV exposure. Because HLA typing was missing for some donors at each locus, association tests included only the typed subset. At a false discovery rate of 0.05, a later analysis linked around 17,000 TCR beta sequences to specific HLA alleles. A few of the identified cytomegalovirus-associated TCR beta chains were confirmed in vitro to be specific for cytomegalovirus antigens. A further reported finding was that TCR beta sequences accurately predicted the HLA-A and HLA-B alleles for most subjects in the first cohort. Some IMGT-functional V segments, including TRBV6-2 and TRBV6-3, could not be told apart with the 87-base-pair reads, so those segments were excluded. Roughly uniform sequencing depth across donors was assumed in presence/absence analyses, although this assumption may not hold. A group of highly shared sequence variants was considered likely to be a technical artifact of the sequencing pipeline. In a later analysis, several top co-occurrence clusters were reported to appear linked to parvovirus B19, influenza, CMV and Epstein-Barr virus. Only TCR beta chains were sequenced in this cohort, and the absence of alpha or paired-chain data limited detectable features. In an earlier analysis of under 600 of the donors, most TCR beta V segments were observed in productive rearrangements about 90% or about 30% of the time, broadly matching IMGT annotations. In a later analysis, HLA-associated TCR beta chains showed more clonal expansion and lower generation probabilities than non-associated chains that were equally common. A total of 150 to 200 TCR beta chains were listed by the study as associated with cytomegalovirus. CMV serostatus was the only immune exposure information available for the cohort. Approximately 16 rarely observed V segments, including chromosome 9 orphons, were excluded from the earlier analysis of approximately 500 of the donors because counts were too low. V-gene and J-gene trimming of TCR beta chains was associated with a missense DCLRE1C variant in a later genetic analysis, and the association was replicated in an independent cohort. A later genetic analysis reported fewer N-insertions in productive TCRs among donors in an Asian-associated ancestry cluster than the approximately 670-donor mean. While some public TCRs were present in many individuals, most TCR sequences turned up only very rarely across donors. The classifier was reported to diagnose cytomegalovirus status with high specificity and sensitivity in both the original and validation cohorts.

This TCR was recovered from a female donor in good health and CMV-seropositive. The chain is encoded by TRBV18 joined to TRBJ1-5; the D segment could be TRBD1, given 6 matching bases. The sequencing sample was made of PBMCs. The sequence in DNA is TGTGCCAGCTCTCCCCGGGACACTTATCAGCCCCAGCATTTT. Its product reads: CASSPRDTYQPQHF.